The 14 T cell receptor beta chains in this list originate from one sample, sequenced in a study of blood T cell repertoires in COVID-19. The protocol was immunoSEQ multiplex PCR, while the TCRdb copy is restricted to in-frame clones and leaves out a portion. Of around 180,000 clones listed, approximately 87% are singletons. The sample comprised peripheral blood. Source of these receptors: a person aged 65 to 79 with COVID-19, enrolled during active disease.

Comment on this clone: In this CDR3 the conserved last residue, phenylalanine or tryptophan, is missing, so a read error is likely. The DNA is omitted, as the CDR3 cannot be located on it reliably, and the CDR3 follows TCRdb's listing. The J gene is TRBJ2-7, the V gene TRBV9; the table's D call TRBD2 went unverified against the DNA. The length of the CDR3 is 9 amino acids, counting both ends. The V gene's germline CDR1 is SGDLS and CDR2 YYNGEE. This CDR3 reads CASSVGGLA.

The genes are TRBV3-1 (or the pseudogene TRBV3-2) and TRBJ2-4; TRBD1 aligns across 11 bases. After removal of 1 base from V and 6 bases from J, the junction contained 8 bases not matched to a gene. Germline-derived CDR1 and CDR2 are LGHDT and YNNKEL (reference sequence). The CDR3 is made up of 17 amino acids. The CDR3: CASSQGGGTGGLNIQYF. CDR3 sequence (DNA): TGTGCCAGCAGCCAAGGGGGCGGGACAGGGGGATTAAACATTCAGTACTTC.

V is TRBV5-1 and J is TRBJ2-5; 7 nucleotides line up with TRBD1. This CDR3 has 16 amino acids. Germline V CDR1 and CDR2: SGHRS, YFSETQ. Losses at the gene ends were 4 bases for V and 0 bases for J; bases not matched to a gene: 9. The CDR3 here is CASSPQGGPYQETQYF. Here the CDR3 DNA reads TGCGCCAGCAGCCCGCAAGGGGGCCCGTACCAAGAGACCCAGTACTTC. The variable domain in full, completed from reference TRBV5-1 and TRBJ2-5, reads KAGVTQTPRYLIKTRGQQVTLSCSPISGHRSVSWYQQTPGQGLQFLFEYFSETQRNKGNFPGRFSGRQFSNSRSEMNVSTLELGDSALYLCASSPQGGPYQETQYFGPGTRLLVL.

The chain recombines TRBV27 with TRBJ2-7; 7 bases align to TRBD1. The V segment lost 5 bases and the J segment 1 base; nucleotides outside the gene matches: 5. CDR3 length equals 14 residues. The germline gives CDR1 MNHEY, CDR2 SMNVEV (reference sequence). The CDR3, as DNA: TGTGCCAGCAGTAGGGACAGCTGGTCCTACGAGCAGTACTTC. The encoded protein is CASSRDSWSYEQYF.

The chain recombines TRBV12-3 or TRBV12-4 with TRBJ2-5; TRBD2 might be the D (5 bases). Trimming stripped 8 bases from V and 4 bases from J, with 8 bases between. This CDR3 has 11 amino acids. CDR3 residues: CASGRIETQYF. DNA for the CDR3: TGTGCCAGCGGGAGAATAGAGACCCAGTACTTC.

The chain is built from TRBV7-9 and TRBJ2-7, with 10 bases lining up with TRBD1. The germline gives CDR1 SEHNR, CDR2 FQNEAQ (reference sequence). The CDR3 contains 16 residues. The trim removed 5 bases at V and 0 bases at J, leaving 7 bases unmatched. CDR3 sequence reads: CASSPTGGGSSYEQYF. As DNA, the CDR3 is TGTGCCAGCAGCCCGACAGGGGGCGGTAGCTCCTACGAGCAGTACTTC.

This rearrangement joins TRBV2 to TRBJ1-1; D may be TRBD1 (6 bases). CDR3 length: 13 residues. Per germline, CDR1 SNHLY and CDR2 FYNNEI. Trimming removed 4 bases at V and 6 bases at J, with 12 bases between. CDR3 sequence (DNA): TGTGCCAGCAGTGGGGGGCAAGTGGCTGAAGCTTTCTTT. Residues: CASSGGQVAEAFF.

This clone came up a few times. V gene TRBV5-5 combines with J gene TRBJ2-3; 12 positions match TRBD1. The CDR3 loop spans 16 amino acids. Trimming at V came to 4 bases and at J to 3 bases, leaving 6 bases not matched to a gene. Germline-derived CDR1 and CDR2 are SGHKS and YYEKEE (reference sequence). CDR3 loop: CASSAGTGGFTDTQYF. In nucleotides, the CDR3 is TGTGCCAGCAGCGCCGGGACAGGGGGCTTTACAGATACGCAGTATTTT.

CDR3 in DNA: TGCGCCAGCAGCTCGACAGGGGGCTGGGGAAATACGCAGTATTTT. Protein product: CASSSTGGWGNTQYF. This rearrangement joins TRBV5-1 to TRBJ2-3; 10 bases align to TRBD1. The CDR3 extends over 15 amino acids. Trimming at V came to 3 bases and at J to 7 bases, leaving 8 bases not matched to a gene. Germline V gene sequence: CDR1 SGHRS, CDR2 YFSETQ. Full variable domain (outside the CDR3, taken from reference TRBV5-1 and TRBJ2-3): KAGVTQTPRYLIKTRGQQVTLSCSPISGHRSVSWYQQTPGQGLQFLFEYFSETQRNKGNFPGRFSGRQFSNSRSEMNVSTLELGDSALYLCASSSTGGWGNTQYFGPGTRLTVL.

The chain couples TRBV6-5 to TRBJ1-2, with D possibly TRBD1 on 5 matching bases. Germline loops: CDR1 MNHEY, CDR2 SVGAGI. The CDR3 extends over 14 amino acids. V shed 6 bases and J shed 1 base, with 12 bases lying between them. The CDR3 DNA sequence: TGTGCCAGCAGGCGGGGCTCGGATAACTATGGCTACACCTTC. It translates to CASRRGSDNYGYTF.

Here the CDR3 DNA reads TGTGCCAGCAGGCGGACAGGGGGAGATCAGCCCCAGCATTTT. It codes for CASRRTGGDQPQHF. V usage is TRBV6-5 and J usage is TRBJ1-5; 10 bases map to TRBD1. Looked up from germline, CDR1 is MNHEY and CDR2 is SVGAGI. V shed 6 bases and J 5 bases; nucleotides not matched to a gene: 4. The CDR3 length is 14 residues.

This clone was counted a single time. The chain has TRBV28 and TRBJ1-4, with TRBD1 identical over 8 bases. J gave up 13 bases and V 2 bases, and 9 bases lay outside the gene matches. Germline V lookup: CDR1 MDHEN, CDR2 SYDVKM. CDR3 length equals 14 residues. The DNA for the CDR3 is TGTGCCAGCAGTTTACTGTCAGGGGGCGCGGGACTGTTTTTT. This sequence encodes CASSLLSGGAGLFF.

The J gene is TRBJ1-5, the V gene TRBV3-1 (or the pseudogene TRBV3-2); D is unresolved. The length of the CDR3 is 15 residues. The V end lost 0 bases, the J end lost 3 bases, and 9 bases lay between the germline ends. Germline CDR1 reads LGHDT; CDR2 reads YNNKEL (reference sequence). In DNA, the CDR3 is TGTGCCAGCAGCCAAGATTTTACTTTCAATCAGCCCCAGCATTTT. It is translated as CASSQDFTFNQPQHF.

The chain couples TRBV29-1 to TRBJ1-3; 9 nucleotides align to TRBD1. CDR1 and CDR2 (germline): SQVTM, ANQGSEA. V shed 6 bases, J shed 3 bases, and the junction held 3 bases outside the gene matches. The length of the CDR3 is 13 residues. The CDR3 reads CSVGQGGGNTIYF. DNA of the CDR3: TGCAGCGTGGGACAGGGAGGTGGAAACACCATATATTTT.